The T cell receptor (beta chain) under discussion was sequenced for a study of blood T cell repertoires in COVID-19. This clone was observed a few times. CDR3 length: 12 residues. Trimming left V 5 bases short and J 5 bases short, with 9 bases between. The repertoire was sequenced with immunoSEQ multiplex PCR; TCRdb's copy has only in-frame clones and lacks some. The profile shows under 250,000 clones, roughly 86% of them singletons. The source of this sequence is a woman aged 55 to 70 with acute or convalescent COVID-19. The rearrangement joins TRBV12-3 or TRBV12-4 to TRBJ1-2, with D hard to call. Sequencing was done on a sample of peripheral blood. CDR3 sequence reads: CASSIDTYGYTF. CDR3 DNA sequence: TGTGCCAGCAGTATCGACACTTATGGCTACACCTTC.